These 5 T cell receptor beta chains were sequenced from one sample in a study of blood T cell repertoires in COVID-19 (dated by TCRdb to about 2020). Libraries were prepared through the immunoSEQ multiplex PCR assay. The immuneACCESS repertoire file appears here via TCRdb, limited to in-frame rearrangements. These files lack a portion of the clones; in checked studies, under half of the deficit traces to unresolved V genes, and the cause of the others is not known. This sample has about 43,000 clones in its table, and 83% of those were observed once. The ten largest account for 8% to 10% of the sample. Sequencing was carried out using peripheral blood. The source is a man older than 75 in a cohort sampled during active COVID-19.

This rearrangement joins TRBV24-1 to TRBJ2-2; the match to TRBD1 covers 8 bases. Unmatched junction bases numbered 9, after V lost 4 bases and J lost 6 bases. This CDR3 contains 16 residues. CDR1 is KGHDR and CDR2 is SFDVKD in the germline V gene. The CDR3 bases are TGTGCCACCAGTGACACCGGGACAGGCAATCCCGGGGAGCTGTTTTTT. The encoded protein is CATSDTGTGNPGELFF.

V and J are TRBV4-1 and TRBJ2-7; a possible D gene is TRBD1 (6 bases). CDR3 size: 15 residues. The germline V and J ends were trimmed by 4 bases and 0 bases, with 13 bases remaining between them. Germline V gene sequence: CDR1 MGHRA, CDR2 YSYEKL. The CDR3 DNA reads TGCGCCAGCAGCCGACAACAGGGTCCCTCCTACGAGCAGTACTTC. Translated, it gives CASSRQQGPSYEQYF.

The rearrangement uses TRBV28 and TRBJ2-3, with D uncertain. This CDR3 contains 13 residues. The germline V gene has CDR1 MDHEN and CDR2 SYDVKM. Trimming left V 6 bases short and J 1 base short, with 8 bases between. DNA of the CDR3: TGTGCCAGCAGCCCCGGAGGCACAGATACGCAGTATTTT. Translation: CASSPGGTDTQYF.

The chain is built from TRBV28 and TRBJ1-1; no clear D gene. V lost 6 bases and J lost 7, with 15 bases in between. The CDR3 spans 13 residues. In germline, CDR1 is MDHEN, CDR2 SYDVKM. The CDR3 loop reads CASRQNPGFEAFF. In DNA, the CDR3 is TGTGCCAGCAGACAAAACCCAGGTTTTGAAGCTTTCTTT.

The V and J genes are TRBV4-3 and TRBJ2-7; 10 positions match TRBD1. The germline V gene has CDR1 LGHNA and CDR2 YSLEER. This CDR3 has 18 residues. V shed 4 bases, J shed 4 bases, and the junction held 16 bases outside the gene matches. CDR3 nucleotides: TGCGCCAGCAGCCGCGCCCCGCGCTCGGGACAGGGGAAATACGAGCAGTACTTC. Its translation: CASSRAPRSGQGKYEQYF.